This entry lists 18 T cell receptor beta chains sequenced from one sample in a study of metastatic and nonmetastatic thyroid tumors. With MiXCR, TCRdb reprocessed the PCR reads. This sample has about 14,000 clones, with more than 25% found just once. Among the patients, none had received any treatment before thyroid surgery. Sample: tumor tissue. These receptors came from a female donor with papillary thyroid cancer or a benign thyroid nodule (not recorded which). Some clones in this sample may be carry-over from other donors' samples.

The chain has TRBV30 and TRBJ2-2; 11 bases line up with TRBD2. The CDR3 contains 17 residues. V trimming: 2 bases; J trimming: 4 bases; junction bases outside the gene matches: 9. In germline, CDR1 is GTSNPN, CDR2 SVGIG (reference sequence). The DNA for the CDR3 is TGTGCCTGGAGTCGCCCGGGACTAGCGGACATCACCGGGGAGCTGTTTTTT. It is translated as CAWSRPGLADITGELFF.

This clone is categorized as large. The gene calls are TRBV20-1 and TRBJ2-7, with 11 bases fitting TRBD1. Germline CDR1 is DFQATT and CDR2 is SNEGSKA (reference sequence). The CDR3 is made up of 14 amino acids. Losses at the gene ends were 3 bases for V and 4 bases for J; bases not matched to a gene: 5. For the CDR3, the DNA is TGCAGTGCTAGGGGAGGGACAGGGGGTTACGAGCAGTACTTC. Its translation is CSARGGTGGYEQYF.

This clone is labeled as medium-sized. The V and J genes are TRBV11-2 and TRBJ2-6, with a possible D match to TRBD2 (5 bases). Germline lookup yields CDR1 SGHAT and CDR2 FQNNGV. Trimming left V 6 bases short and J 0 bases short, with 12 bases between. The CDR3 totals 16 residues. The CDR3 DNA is TGTGCCAGCAGGGGGAGAGGGATCTCTGGGGCCAACGTCCTGACTTTC. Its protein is CASRGRGISGANVLTF.

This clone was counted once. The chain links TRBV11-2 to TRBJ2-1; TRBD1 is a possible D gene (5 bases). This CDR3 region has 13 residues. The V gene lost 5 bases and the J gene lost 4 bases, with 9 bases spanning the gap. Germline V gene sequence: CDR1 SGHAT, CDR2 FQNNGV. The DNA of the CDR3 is TGTGCCAGCAGCAGGGGCAGGTACAATGAGCAGTTCTTC. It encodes CASSRGRYNEQFF.

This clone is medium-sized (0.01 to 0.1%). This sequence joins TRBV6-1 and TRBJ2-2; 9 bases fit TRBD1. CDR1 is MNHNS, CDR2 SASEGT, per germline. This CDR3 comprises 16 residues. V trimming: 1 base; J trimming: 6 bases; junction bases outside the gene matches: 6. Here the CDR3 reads CASSEEYGTGPGELFF. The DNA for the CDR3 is TGTGCCAGCAGTGAAGAATACGGGACAGGGCCCGGGGAGCTGTTTTTT.

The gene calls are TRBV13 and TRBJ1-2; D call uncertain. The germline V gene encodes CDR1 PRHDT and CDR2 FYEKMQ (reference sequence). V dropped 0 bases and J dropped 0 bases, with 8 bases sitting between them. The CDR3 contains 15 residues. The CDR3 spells CASSLGKNSNYGYTF. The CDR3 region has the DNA TGTGCCAGCAGCTTAGGGAAGAATTCTAACTATGGCTACACCTTC.

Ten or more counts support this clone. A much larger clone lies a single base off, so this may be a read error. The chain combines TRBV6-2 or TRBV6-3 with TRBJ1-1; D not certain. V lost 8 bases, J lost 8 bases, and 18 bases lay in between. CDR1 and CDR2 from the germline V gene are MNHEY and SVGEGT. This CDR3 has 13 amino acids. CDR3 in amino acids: CASGFRYGQEAFF. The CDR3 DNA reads TGTGCCAGCGGTTTTCGGTATGGGCAGGAAGCTTTCTTT.

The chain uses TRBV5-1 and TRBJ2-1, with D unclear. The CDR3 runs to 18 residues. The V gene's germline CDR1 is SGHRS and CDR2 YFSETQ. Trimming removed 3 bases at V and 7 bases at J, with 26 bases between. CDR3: CASSSSLIRPPPLNEQFF. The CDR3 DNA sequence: TGCGCCAGCAGCTCTTCTTTAATCAGGCCTCCCCCCTTGAATGAGCAGTTCTTC.

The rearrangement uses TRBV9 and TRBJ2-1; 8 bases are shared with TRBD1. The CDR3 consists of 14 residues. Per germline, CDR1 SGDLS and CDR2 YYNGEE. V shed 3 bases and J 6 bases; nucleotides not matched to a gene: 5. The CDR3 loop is CASSAGTGLNEQFF. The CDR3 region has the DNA TGTGCCAGCAGCGCCGGGACAGGCCTCAATGAGCAGTTCTTC. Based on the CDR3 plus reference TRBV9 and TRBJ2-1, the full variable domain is DSGVTQTPKHLITATGQRVTLRCSPRSGDLSVYWYQQSLDQGLQFLIQYYNGEERAKGNILERFSAQQFPDLHSELNLSSLELGDSALYFCASSAGTGLNEQFFGPGTRLTVL.

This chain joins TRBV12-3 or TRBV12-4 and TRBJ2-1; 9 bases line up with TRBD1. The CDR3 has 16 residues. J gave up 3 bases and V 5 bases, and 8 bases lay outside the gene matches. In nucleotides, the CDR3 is TGTGCCAGCAGTGGAGCGGGACAGGGAGGCTACAATGAGCAGTTCTTC. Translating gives CASSGAGQGGYNEQFF.

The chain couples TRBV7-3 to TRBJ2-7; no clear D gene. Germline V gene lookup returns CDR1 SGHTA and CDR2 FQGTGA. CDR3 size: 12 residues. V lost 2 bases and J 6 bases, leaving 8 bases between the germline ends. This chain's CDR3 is CASSLAWGEQYF. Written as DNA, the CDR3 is TGTGCCAGCAGCTTAGCCTGGGGCGAGCAGTACTTC.

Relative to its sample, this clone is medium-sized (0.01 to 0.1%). The CDR3 DNA sequence: TGTGCCAGCAGGGTCGGACAGAATAGCAATCAGCCCCAGCATTTT. Translated: CASRVGQNSNQPQHF. The rearrangement joins TRBV2 to TRBJ1-5; possible D gene TRBD1, 6 bases. Trimming cost V 6 bases and J 0 bases, with 12 bases left between them. The CDR3 runs 15 residues. Per the germline V gene, CDR1 is SNHLY and CDR2 is FYNNEI.

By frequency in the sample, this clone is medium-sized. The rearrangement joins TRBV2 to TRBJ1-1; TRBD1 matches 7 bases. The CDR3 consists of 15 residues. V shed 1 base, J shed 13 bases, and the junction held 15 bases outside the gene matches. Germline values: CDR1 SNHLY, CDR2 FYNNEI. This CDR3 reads CASSEGDSLTRAGFF. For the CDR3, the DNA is TGTGCCAGCAGTGAAGGGGACAGCCTAACCCGGGCGGGTTTCTTT.

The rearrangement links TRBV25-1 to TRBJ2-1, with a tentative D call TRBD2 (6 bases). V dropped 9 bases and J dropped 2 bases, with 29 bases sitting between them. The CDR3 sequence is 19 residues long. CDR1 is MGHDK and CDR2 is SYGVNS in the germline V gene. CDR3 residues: CASSMRRSRDSGAYNEQFF. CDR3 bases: TGTGCCAGTAGTATGCGCCGGAGTAGAGATAGCGGAGCCTACAATGAGCAGTTCTTC.

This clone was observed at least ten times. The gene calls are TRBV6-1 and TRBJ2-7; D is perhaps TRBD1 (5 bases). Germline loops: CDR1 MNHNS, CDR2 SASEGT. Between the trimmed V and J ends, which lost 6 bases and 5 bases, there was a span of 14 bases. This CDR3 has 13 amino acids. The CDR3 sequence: CASSLSRVNEQYF. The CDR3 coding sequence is TGTGCCAGCAGCCTGTCCAGGGTAAACGAGCAGTACTTC.

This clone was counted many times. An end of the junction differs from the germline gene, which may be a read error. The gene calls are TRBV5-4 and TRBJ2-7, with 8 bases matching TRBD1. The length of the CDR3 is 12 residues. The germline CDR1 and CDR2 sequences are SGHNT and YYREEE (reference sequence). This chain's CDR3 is CASRVRTGNCPF. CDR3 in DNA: TGTGCCAGCAGGGTTAGGACAGGGAATTGTCCCTTC.

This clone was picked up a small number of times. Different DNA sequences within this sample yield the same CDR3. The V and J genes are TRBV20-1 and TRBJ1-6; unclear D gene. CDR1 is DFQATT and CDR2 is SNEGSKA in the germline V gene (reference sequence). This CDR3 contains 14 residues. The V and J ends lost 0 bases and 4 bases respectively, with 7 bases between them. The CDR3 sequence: CSAREPTYNSPLHF. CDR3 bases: TGCAGTGCTAGAGAGCCTACGTATAATTCACCCCTCCACTTT.

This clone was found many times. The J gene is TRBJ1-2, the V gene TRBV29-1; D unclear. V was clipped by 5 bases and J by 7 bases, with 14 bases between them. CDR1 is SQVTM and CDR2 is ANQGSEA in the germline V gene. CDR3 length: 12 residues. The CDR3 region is CSVLSGPSGYTF. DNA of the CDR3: TGCAGCGTTCTTTCCGGGCCGAGTGGCTACACCTTC.